This TCR beta chain was captured in a study of blood T cell repertoires in COVID-19. Study context: Collection of acute and convalescent COVID-19 samples took place in the United States, Italy and Spain. PBMCs, B-cell-depleted T cells, or T cells were the source of the cDNA or gDNA that made up the material.

Per the authors' pipeline: Estimates of nucleated cell counts were drawn from the amplification of reference gene primers. The protocol was immunoSEQ multiplex PCR, while the TCRdb copy is restricted to in-frame clones and leaves out a portion. V, J and clone size are those of that table, while D and trimming were read from the DNA. The sample holds about 110,000 clones, roughly 69% seen once. This CDR3 is 14 amino acids long. Per the germline V gene, CDR1 is MNHEY and CDR2 is SVGAGI. After removal of 6 bases from V and 4 bases from J, the junction contained 3 bases not matched to a gene. This receptor was taken from a man older than 75 with acute or convalescent COVID-19. The chain uses TRBV6-5 and TRBJ2-7; 13 nucleotides align to TRBD2. Specimen: peripheral blood. Written as DNA, the CDR3 is TGTGCCAGCAGAAGGACTAGCGGGAGTTACGAGCAGTACTTC. Its protein product is CASRRTSGSYEQYF.